These 8 T cell receptor beta chains share one sample of origin, sequenced in a study of neurological immune-mediated disorders. TCRdb re-called the 5' RACE reads with MiXCR, one entry per CDR3 protein. The sample yields fewer than 55,000 distinct CDR3 sequences, roughly 6.3% seen once. Sequenced material: CD4+ T cells from blood. These receptors all stem from a woman aged 40 to 55 in good health.

In its sample, this clonotype was seen many times. V usage is TRBV6-6 and J usage is TRBJ1-2; the D gene is possibly TRBD1 (6 bases). V lost 5 bases and J lost 1, with 11 bases in between. The CDR3 totals 14 residues. Germline V gene sequence: CDR1 MNHNY, CDR2 SVGAGI (reference sequence). CDR3 DNA: TGTGCCAGCAGTGGACAGATGGGTAACTATGGCTACACCTTC. Translation: CASSGQMGNYGYTF.

This clonotype came up a few times. The gene calls are TRBV18 and TRBJ2-7; the D gene could be TRBD1 or TRBD2 (5 bases each). Trimming left V 6 bases short and J 0 bases short, with 12 bases between. The germline V gene has CDR1 KGHSH and CDR2 LQKENI. There are 14 residues in the CDR3. CDR3 nucleotides: TGTGCCAGCTCCACCGGGGCGAGCTCCTACGAGCAGTACTTC. Protein: CASSTGASSYEQYF. The variable domain in full, with the rest retrieved from reference TRBV18 and TRBJ2-7, is NAGVMQNPRHLVRRRGQEARLRCSPMKGHSHVYWYRQLPEEGLKFMVYLQKENIIDESGMPKERFSAEFPKEGPSILRIQQVVRGDSAAYFCASSTGASSYEQYFGPGTRLTVT.

This clonotype showed up many times. In nucleotides, the CDR3 is TGCGCCAGCAGCCGCGAAAACGGACAGGGCACTGAAGCTTTCTTT. Protein sequence: CASSRENGQGTEAFF. The chain couples TRBV5-1 to TRBJ1-1, with 8 positions matching TRBD1. This CDR3 has 15 amino acids. Per germline, CDR1 SGHRS and CDR2 YFSETQ. V was clipped by 4 bases and J by 4 bases; unmatched bases: 9. Together with reference TRBV5-1 and TRBJ1-1, the CDR3 gives the full variable domain: KAGVTQTPRYLIKTRGQQVTLSCSPISGHRSVSWYQQTPGQGLQFLFEYFSETQRNKGNFPGRFSGRQFSNSRSEMNVSTLELGDSALYLCASSRENGQGTEAFFGQGTRLTVV.

This clonotype was counted ten times or more. The chain links TRBV3-1 to TRBJ1-2, with D tentatively TRBD1 (5 bases). CDR1 is LGHDT and CDR2 is YNNKEL in the germline V gene (reference sequence). CDR3 length equals 15 residues. Trimming pared 3 bases from V and 4 bases from J, leaving 15 bases between. The DNA of the CDR3 is TGTGCCAGCAGCCACCGGGACCGGAGCCTCTATGGCTACACCTTC. Encoded protein: CASSHRDRSLYGYTF.

This clonotype was seen repeatedly, ten times or more. CDR3 DNA sequence: TGTGCCAGCAGCACGGGGCCGGACCCTAGCACAGATACGCAGTATTTT. This codes for CASSTGPDPSTDTQYF. This chain uses TRBV7-3 with TRBJ2-3; D may match TRBD1 or TRBD2 (5 bases each). V lost 5 bases, J lost 0 bases, and 15 bases lay in between. The CDR3 totals 16 residues. CDR1 is SGHTA, CDR2 FQGTGA, per germline.

This clonotype was seen at least ten times. CDR3 residues: CASSESGVGTGDYEQYF. For the CDR3, the DNA is TGCGCCAGCAGTGAGTCAGGAGTCGGGACAGGAGACTACGAGCAGTACTTC. This chain joins TRBV10-2 and TRBJ2-7, with 8 bases aligning to TRBD1. With V trimmed by 0 bases and J by 3 bases, 10 bases remained unmatched. The germline CDR1 and CDR2 sequences are WSHSY and SAAADI. The CDR3 consists of 17 residues.

This clonotype was seen many times. The chain carries TRBV7-2 and TRBJ1-5, with a possible D match to TRBD1 (5 bases). The CDR3 has 12 amino acids. V was pared by 5 bases and J by 9 bases, with 11 bases between. Germline CDR1 is SGHTA and CDR2 is FQGNSA. The CDR3 reads CASSPMGGPQHF. Written as DNA, the CDR3 is TGTGCCAGCAGCCCCATGGGGGGGCCCCAGCATTTT.

This clonotype was seen repeatedly, ten times or more. The V and J genes are TRBV10-3 and TRBJ2-3; D possibly corresponds to TRBD2 (6 bases). V was trimmed by 4 bases and J by 4 bases, leaving 24 bases between them. The CDR3 has 18 residues. Per germline, CDR1 ENHRY and CDR2 SYGVKD. The CDR3: CAISVGGMRGVDSDTQYF. The DNA for the CDR3 is TGTGCCATCAGTGTAGGTGGTATGCGGGGAGTGGATTCAGATACGCAGTATTTT.